This TCR beta chain came from a study of shared clonotypes between healthy human individuals. Germline V lookup: CDR1 MDHEN, CDR2 SYDVKM. This CDR3 is 14 amino acids long. The V segment lost 7 bases and the J segment 6 bases; nucleotides outside the gene matches: 9. Using immunoSEQ multiplex PCR, the repertoire was profiled, and TCRdb retains in-frame clones only, with some absent. The sample yields more than 1 million clones, approximately 80% seen once. V gene TRBV28 combines with J gene TRBJ2-1; TRBD2 agrees at 7 bases. Source material: memory CD4+ T cells from PBMCs. As to subset: CD45RA-negative fraction. The clonotype comes from a man aged 18 to 30 in good health. Some clones in this sample may be carry-over from other donors' samples. The CDR3: CASTFPTSPNEQFF. The DNA of the CDR3 is TGTGCCAGCACCTTTCCGACTAGCCCCAATGAGCAGTTCTTC.